This entry concerns a single TCR beta chain. What it binds is unknown. Assay: immunoSEQ multiplex PCR; the TCRdb copy retains only in-frame clones and omits some. Of roughly 85,000 clones listed, roughly 86% are singletons. This entry belongs to a study of radiotherapy plus CTLA-4 blockade in lung cancer. Across the whole study: Objective responses emerged in 18% of patients, and around 31% attained disease control. Broader study findings: There was expansion of tumor-derived TCR clones in blood after radiotherapy plus ipilimumab. Early blood T cell clone dynamics reportedly forecast response best, with interferon-beta.

The CDR3 spans 14 residues. Those with chemo-refractory metastatic non-small-cell lung cancer were treated with focal radiation combined with CTLA-4 blockade using ipilimumab. The J gene is TRBJ2-7, the V gene TRBV21-1; the table assigns TRBD2, which was not confirmed against the DNA. TRBV21-1 is noted as a pseudogene. The sample in question was peripheral blood, obtained from a patient treated with radiotherapy plus ipilimumab. This sequence was found in a human donor with non-small cell lung cancer that progressed on radiotherapy plus ipilimumab. CDR3 DNA: TGTGCCAGCAGCGGACTAGGCCCTTTCTACGAGCAGTACTTC. This translates into CASSGLGPFYEQYF.